These 6 T cell receptor beta chains came from one sample sequenced in a study of blood T cell repertoires in COVID-19. TCRdb keeps only in-frame clones here, not all; method: immunoSEQ multiplex PCR. The sample has more than 100,000 clones, 85% to 90% seen once. Sequencing input: peripheral blood. These receptors all stem from a man between 45 and 60 years old with active or convalescent COVID-19.

The sample holds one count of this clone. The CDR3, as DNA: TGTGCCACCAGTGATTTGTCGGGTCGAGGTAATCAGCCCCAGCATTTT. Encoded protein: CATSDLSGRGNQPQHF. The J gene is TRBJ1-5, the V gene TRBV24-1; the D is unclear. Between the trimmed V and J ends, which lost 0 bases and 4 bases, there was a span of 12 bases. Germline lookup yields CDR1 KGHDR and CDR2 SFDVKD. CDR3 length: 16 amino acids.

The V and J genes are TRBV6-1 and TRBJ2-3; a possible D gene is TRBD2 (7 bases). Germline V gives CDR1 MNHNS, CDR2 SASEGT. CDR3 length: 16 amino acids. Trimming shortened V by 4 bases and J by 4 bases, and 18 bases separated the two germline ends. In DNA, the CDR3 is TGTGCCAGCAGTGCCGTTAGGGGGGGCAGTGCAGATACGCAGTATTTT. This translates into CASSAVRGGSADTQYF.

The rearrangement links TRBV12-5 to TRBJ2-1; 9 positions match TRBD1. Germline V gene sequence: CDR1 LGHNT, CDR2 FRNRAP. Losses at the gene ends were 5 bases for V and 8 bases for J; bases not matched to a gene: 7. The CDR3 totals 14 residues. The CDR3 region has the DNA TGTGCTAGTGGTCCGGGGACAGGGTTCCATGAGCAGTTCTTC. Its protein is CASGPGTGFHEQFF.

This clone was seen once. CDR3 sequence reads: CSASGGGPNEQFF. The CDR3 DNA follows: TGCAGTGCTAGTGGCGGGGGGCCAAATGAGCAGTTCTTC. The chain combines TRBV20-1 with TRBJ2-1, with TRBD2 matching over 8 bases. Germline V lookup: CDR1 DFQATT, CDR2 SNEGSKA (reference sequence). The CDR3 totals 13 residues. The V segment lost 3 bases and the J segment 7 bases; nucleotides outside the gene matches: 5.

V and J are TRBV19 and TRBJ2-4, with D possibly being TRBD1 (7 bases). Trimming removed 5 bases at V and 6 bases at J, with 23 bases between. The CDR3 is made up of 17 amino acids. Germline CDR1 reads LNHDA; CDR2 reads SQIVND (reference sequence). The CDR3 protein is CASSLRQGGSFGNIQYF. CDR3 coding DNA: TGTGCCAGTAGTCTTAGACAGGGAGGTTCTTTCGGAAACATTCAGTACTTC.

The count of this clone is one. This chain uses TRBV11-2 with TRBJ1-6, with 7 bases lining up with TRBD1. This CDR3 has 14 residues. From germline, CDR1 is SGHAT and CDR2 FQNNGV. The trim removed 5 bases at V and 14 bases at J, leaving 12 bases unmatched. CDR3 amino acids: CASSVGQVGTTLHF. The CDR3 DNA follows: TGTGCCAGCAGCGTCGGACAGGTGGGGACCACCCTCCACTTT.